The 9 T cell receptor beta chains presented below share a single source sample, sequenced in a study of T cells after yellow fever vaccination. One entry per CDR3 protein, called by TCRdb with MiXCR from the 5' RACE reads. The table includes a few hundred thousand distinct CDR3 sequences, about 5.2% detected once. The sequenced sample was CD4+ T cells sorted from PBMCs, obtained on the day of the yellow fever booster vaccination. These receptors came from a man between 18 and 29 years old who received the YFV17D yellow fever vaccine.

This clonotype was seen at least ten times. The chain carries TRBV9 and TRBJ2-1; D is unclear. V was trimmed by 0 bases and J by 5 bases, leaving 9 bases between them. The CDR3 covers 14 residues. Germline-derived CDR1 and CDR2 are SGDLS and YYNGEE. CDR3 in amino acids: CASSVASGHNEQFF. In DNA, the CDR3 is TGTGCCAGCAGCGTAGCGTCGGGCCACAATGAGCAGTTCTTC.

This chain links TRBV7-9 with TRBJ2-5; 9 bases fit TRBD1. Germline values: CDR1 SEHNR, CDR2 FQNEAQ (reference sequence). The CDR3 contains 16 residues. J was trimmed by 4 bases and V by 1 base; bases with no gene match: 7. The CDR3 loop reads CASSLGDRGARETQYF. CDR3 nucleotides: TGTGCCAGCAGCTTAGGAGACAGGGGGGCTCGAGAGACCCAGTACTTC.

At least ten counts were recorded for this clonotype. The chain is built from TRBV20-1 and TRBJ1-5; maybe TRBD1 (5 bases). Trimming took off 6 bases at V and 2 bases at J, with 14 bases between the two ends. Germline V lookup: CDR1 DFQATT, CDR2 SNEGSKA (reference sequence). The CDR3 extends over 14 amino acids. DNA for the CDR3: TGCAGTGCCACACAGGCCGAAGGCAATCAGCCCCAGCATTTT. Its protein is CSATQAEGNQPQHF.

This clonotype was seen only a few times. The genes are TRBV20-1 and TRBJ2-2; 10 nucleotides line up with TRBD2. The CDR3 is 16 residues long. CDR1 is DFQATT and CDR2 is SNEGSKA in the germline V gene (reference sequence). V lost 3 bases and J lost 2; bases outside the gene matches: 6. In nucleotides, the CDR3 is TGCAGTGCTAGCGGCAGCGGGGGGGGAAACACCGGGGAGCTGTTTTTT. Encoded protein: CSASGSGGGNTGELFF.

This clonotype appeared a few times. V usage is TRBV18 and J usage is TRBJ2-7, with no clear D. Germline CDR1 is KGHSH and CDR2 is LQKENI. V lost 3 bases and J 2 bases, leaving 8 bases between the germline ends. CDR3 length: 13 residues. CDR3 residues: CASSPSRTYEQYF. CDR3 nucleotides: TGTGCCAGCTCACCCTCCAGGACCTACGAGCAGTACTTC.

The chain links TRBV7-3 to TRBJ2-1; TRBD2 might be the D (6 bases). The germline V gene encodes CDR1 SGHTA and CDR2 FQGTGA. Trimming took 5 bases from V and 0 from J, leaving 11 bases between them. CDR3 length: 15 amino acids. The CDR3 sequence: CASSRLGGSYNEQFF. In DNA, the CDR3 is TGTGCCAGCAGCCGCCTCGGGGGCTCCTACAATGAGCAGTTCTTC.

This clonotype has a handful of counts. J is TRBJ2-3 and V is TRBV19, with 8 bases identical to TRBD1. The CDR3 is 15 residues long. Losses at the gene ends were 8 bases for V and 7 bases for J; bases not matched to a gene: 14. Germline V gene lookup returns CDR1 LNHDA and CDR2 SQIVND (reference sequence). The CDR3 DNA reads TGTGCCAGTGGCCCGACAGGGGCTGGAGGGTATACGCAGTATTTT. Translating it yields CASGPTGAGGYTQYF.

This clonotype came up many times. CDR3 sequence: CASSESIGPLSPYGYTF. DNA for the CDR3: TGCGCCAGCAGTGAGTCGATCGGGCCGCTCTCCCCCTATGGCTACACCTTC. The genes are TRBV10-1 and TRBJ1-2; D is unresolved. CDR3 length: 17 amino acids. Trimming removed 0 bases from V and 4 bases from J, with 18 bases in between. In germline, CDR1 is WNHNN, CDR2 SYGVQD (reference sequence).

This clonotype was counted at least ten times. The rearrangement joins TRBV5-1 to TRBJ1-2; 10 bases are a match to TRBD1. From germline, CDR1 is SGHRS and CDR2 YFSETQ. The junction had 12 bases not matched to a gene; V was cut back by 5 bases and J by 5 bases. The CDR3 is 16 amino acids. The CDR3 bases are TGCGCCAGCAGATCGGGACAGGGGTCGCTCCTTTATGGCTACACCTTC. Translating gives CASRSGQGSLLYGYTF.